The source of this T cell receptor (beta chain) is a study of cytomegalovirus exposure and HLA in healthy donors. Study background: Most genotyped donors, 81% of 350 to 500, had Caucasian-associated genetic ancestry. Study-wide results and caveats: In an earlier analysis, productive rearrangement rates for most beta V segments clustered near 87% or 30%. The study labeled around 160 TCR beta chains cytomegalovirus-associated. The authors reported that TCR beta sequences could predict HLA-A and HLA-B alleles. These predictions were accurate for most subjects in the first cohort.

It was with 60 Vbeta and 13 Jbeta primers that the PCR ran. Clones were read by immunoSEQ multiplex PCR, and TCRdb kept only the in-frame ones, dropping some. The sample carries around 170,000 clones, over 65% recorded once. This clone was counted only a few times. What it binds is unknown. The identical CDR3 is also encoded by other nucleotide sequences in the sample. This receptor was obtained from a woman aged 45-65 years in good health and CMV-seropositive. Material: PBMCs.

The CDR3 DNA sequence: TGTGCCAGTAGTCCTGGACAGGGCTGGGCCGGGGAGCTGTTTTTT. Translated, it gives CASSPGQGWAGELFF. The chain combines TRBV19 with TRBJ2-2; 8 nucleotides match TRBD1. This CDR3 spans 15 amino acids. From germline, CDR1 is LNHDA and CDR2 SQIVND (reference sequence). The ends lost 5 bases at V and 6 bases at J; junction bases unmatched: 8.